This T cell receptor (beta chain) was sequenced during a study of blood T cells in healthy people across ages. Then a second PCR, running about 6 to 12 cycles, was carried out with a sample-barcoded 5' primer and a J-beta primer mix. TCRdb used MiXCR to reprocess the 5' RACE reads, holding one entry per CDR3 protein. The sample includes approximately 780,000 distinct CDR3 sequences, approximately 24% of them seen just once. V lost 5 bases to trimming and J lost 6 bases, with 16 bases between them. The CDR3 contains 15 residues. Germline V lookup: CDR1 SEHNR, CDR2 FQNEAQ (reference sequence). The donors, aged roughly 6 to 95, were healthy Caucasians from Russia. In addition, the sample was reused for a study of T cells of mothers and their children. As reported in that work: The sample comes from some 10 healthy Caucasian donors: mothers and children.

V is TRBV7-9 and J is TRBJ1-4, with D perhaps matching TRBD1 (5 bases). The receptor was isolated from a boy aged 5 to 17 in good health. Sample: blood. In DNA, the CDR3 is TGTGCCAGCAGCCCCCCGCAGGGCAGCGATGAAAAACTGTTTTTT. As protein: CASSPPQGSDEKLFF.